These 8 T cell receptor beta chains were sequenced from one sample in a study of radiation and T cells in renal cell carcinoma. Assay used: immunoSEQ multiplex PCR; TCRdb lists only in-frame clones, some missing. The sample yields 150,000 or so clones, 88% seen once. The time point denotes: baseline pretreatment blood. Treatment defined: 15 Gy SBRT to primary tumor, nephrectomy 4 weeks later. The sample here was blood, taken from a patient whose treatment included radiotherapy and nephrectomy. The receptors were sampled from a woman aged 45 to 65 with renal cell carcinoma.

This clone appeared a single time. The chain recombines TRBV11-3 with TRBJ2-3, with 10 bases fitting TRBD2. This CDR3 has 16 residues. V dropped 1 base and J dropped 0; count of bases not matched to a gene: 1. CDR1 and CDR2 (germline): SGHNT, YENEEA. In nucleotides, the CDR3 is TGTGCCAGCAGCTTAGCAGCGGGGGGGAGCACAGATACGCAGTATTTT. As protein: CASSLAAGGSTDTQYF.

The chain combines TRBV27 with TRBJ1-1; D is perhaps TRBD1 (5 bases). In germline, CDR1 is MNHEY, CDR2 SMNVEV (reference sequence). The CDR3 is 14 amino acids. V lost 6 bases and J 4 bases, leaving 15 bases between the germline ends. The DNA of the CDR3 is TGTGCCAGCAGAGGGTGGCAGGGCGGCACTGAAGCTTTCTTT. Encoded protein: CASRGWQGGTEAFF.

The rearrangement uses TRBV19 and TRBJ1-4; 7 nucleotides line up with TRBD1. Trimming cost V 9 bases and J 5 bases; bases outside gene matches: 12. The CDR3 extends over 15 amino acids. Germline V CDR1 and CDR2: LNHDA, SQIVND (reference sequence). The CDR3 loop is CASTPRDSGNEKLFF. The CDR3 region has the DNA TGTGCCAGCACCCCGAGGGACAGCGGAAATGAAAAACTGTTTTTT.

V usage is TRBV6-5 and J usage is TRBJ1-4, with unresolved D. V was clipped by 6 bases and J by 12 bases, with 14 bases between them. Germline CDR1 MNHEY, CDR2 SVGAGI. The CDR3 is 12 amino acids. The CDR3 DNA reads as TGTGCCAGCAGCTCGTTTGGTTCGGAACTGTTTTTT. It encodes CASSSFGSELFF.

This clone was observed once. The chain couples TRBV5-4 to TRBJ1-2; D unclear. Germline V gives CDR1 SGHNT, CDR2 YYREEE (reference sequence). V was clipped by 4 bases and J by 5 bases, with 21 bases between them. This CDR3 is built from 16 residues. CDR3: CASSQENAGDLYGYTF. Written as DNA, the CDR3 is TGTGCCAGCAGCCAAGAGAATGCGGGCGACCTATATGGCTACACCTTC. Complete variable domain (other parts from reference TRBV5-4 and TRBJ1-2): ETGVTQSPTHLIKTRGQQVTLRCSSQSGHNTVSWYQQALGQGPQFIFQYYREEENGRGNFPPRFSGLQFPNYSSELNVNALELDDSALYLCASSQENAGDLYGYTFGSGTRLTVV.

The rearrangement joins TRBV7-8 to TRBJ1-3; D remains ambiguous. Germline values: CDR1 SGHVS, CDR2 FQNEAQ. V shed 1 base and J shed 0 bases, with 7 bases lying between them. This CDR3 is 15 amino acids long. The CDR3 region is CASSLGRSSGNTIYF. Written as DNA, the CDR3 is TGTGCCAGCAGCTTAGGGAGGAGCTCTGGAAACACCATATATTTT.

This clone was seen only once. This chain uses TRBV5-1 with TRBJ1-2; 9 bases map to TRBD1. This CDR3 comprises 15 residues. V lost 0 bases, J lost 4 bases, and 4 bases stayed unmatched. The germline V gene encodes CDR1 SGHRS and CDR2 YFSETQ. The CDR3 DNA is TGCGCCAGCAGCTTGGGAGACAGGGGGACCTATGGCTACACCTTC. Protein sequence: CASSLGDRGTYGYTF. The full variable domain, completed using reference TRBV5-1 and TRBJ1-2, is KAGVTQTPRYLIKTRGQQVTLSCSPISGHRSVSWYQQTPGQGLQFLFEYFSETQRNKGNFPGRFSGRQFSNSRSEMNVSTLELGDSALYLCASSLGDRGTYGYTFGSGTRLTVV.

The chain joins TRBV6-1 to TRBJ2-5, with D uncertain. The CDR3 loop spans 14 amino acids. V gave up 8 bases and J gave up 7 bases, with 20 bases separating them. The germline CDR1 and CDR2 sequences are MNHNS and SASEGT. The chain's CDR3 is CASLFSLHRGTQYF. The CDR3 region has the DNA TGTGCCAGCCTCTTCAGTCTTCACCGTGGGACCCAGTACTTC.